A single sample gave rise to the 3 T cell receptor beta chains below, sequenced in a study of brain T cells in children with intractable seizures. Here immunoSEQ multiplex PCR was the method, and the copy in TCRdb shows in-frame clones only, minus some. The sample shows 300,000 to 400,000 clones, over 90% of them seen only once. As for time point: blood from clinic visit 5 months post-surgery; TSC patient then seizure free. This specimen consisted of peripheral blood, obtained approximately 5 months after surgery. The receptors shown here come from a boy under two years old with tuberous sclerosis and intractable seizures.

The chain carries TRBV27 and TRBJ2-7; D uncertain. This CDR3 spans 14 amino acids. Trimming pared 3 bases from V and 0 bases from J, leaving 9 bases between. Germline loops: CDR1 MNHEY, CDR2 SMNVEV (reference sequence). CDR3 bases: TGTGCCAGCAGTTTGATGGGTTCCTCCTACGAGCAGTACTTC. Translated: CASSLMGSSYEQYF.

The chain links TRBV9 to TRBJ1-5, with 9 bases identical to TRBD1. CDR1 is SGDLS and CDR2 is YYNGEE in the germline V gene. The CDR3 runs to 15 residues. J was trimmed by 5 bases and V by 4 bases; bases with no gene match: 7. CDR3: CASSSHGDRDQPQHF. The CDR3 DNA sequence: TGTGCCAGCAGCTCCCATGGGGACAGGGATCAGCCCCAGCATTTT.

The chain joins TRBV6-6 to TRBJ2-1; TRBD2 aligns across 13 bases. Germline trimming cut 6 bases from V and 0 bases from J; bases unmatched to any gene: 11. The CDR3 is 19 residues long. Per the germline V gene, CDR1 is MNHNY and CDR2 is SVGAGI (reference sequence). CDR3 loop: CASSRRLAGGPSSYNEQFF. The DNA of the CDR3 is TGTGCCAGCAGCCGACGACTAGCGGGAGGTCCCTCCTCCTACAATGAGCAGTTCTTC.